A selection of T cell receptor beta chains follows, all from one sample in a study of cytomegalovirus exposure and HLA in healthy donors. The table came from immunoSEQ multiplex PCR; TCRdb's copy has only in-frame clones and leaves some out. Seen in this sample are 55,000 to 65,000 clones; the ten most common clones hold 3.6%. The sample comprised PBMCs. These receptor sequences come from a woman younger than 30 in good health and CMV-seronegative. The CDR3 runs from the conserved cysteine through the conserved F or W. The order of the fields is J gene, V gene, CDR3 protein.

TRBJ2-2,TRBV19,CASSLRTSGGAGTGELFF
TRBJ2-2,TRBV2,CASSQTRTGELFF
TRBJ1-2,TRBV18,CASSPSGDGYTF
TRBJ1-6,TRBV30,CAWSVGRRNSPLHF
TRBJ1-1,TRBV29-1,CSVSGMNTEAFF
TRBJ2-3,TRBV5-1,CASHDRGLADTQYF
TRBJ1-2,TRBV4-1,CASSPDRGRDGYTF
TRBJ1-1,TRBV18,CASSQGTGRTEAFF
TRBJ2-7,TRBV6-6,CASSRSPPGGREQYF
TRBJ2-1,TRBV7-3,CASSLKGGFIDEQFF
TRBJ1-2,TRBV30,CAWRVPAGRSRGYTF
TRBJ1-2,TRBV28,CASRDYYGYTF
TRBJ1-1,TRBV6-4,CASSDSDRGDKAFF
TRBJ2-6,TRBV7-9,CASSLRARGGAGANVLTF
TRBJ2-7,TRBV15,CATSPDRGRNYEQYF
TRBJ1-5,TRBV6-1,CASSAAGTGSNQPQHF
TRBJ2-7,TRBV11-2,CASSLGSYEQYF
TRBJ1-5,TRBV27,CASSLVGASNQPQHF
TRBJ2-3,TRBV4-1,CASSQTYPTGRRTDTQYF
TRBJ2-7,TRBV7-9,CASSFDREEEQYF
TRBJ2-1,TRBV6-5,CASSQQGTSYNEQFF
TRBJ2-3,TRBV7-9,CASSSKLAGNTDTQYF
TRBJ1-2,TRBV6-6,CASSYVTRGYGYTF
TRBJ1-2,TRBV2,CASKADAGSHYGYTF
TRBJ2-7,TRBV6-1,CASSMGSGEVYEQYF
TRBJ2-7,TRBV2,CASSERSGGEQYF
TRBJ1-4,TRBV9,CASSVSATNEKLFF
TRBJ1-1,TRBV6-5,CASSYSGSMNTEAFF
TRBJ1-5,TRBV6-1,CAGGTPLILPQHF
TRBJ1-2,TRBV5-1,CASSSGVDNYGYTF
TRBJ2-1,TRBV30,CAWSENSGRLSDNEQFF
TRBJ1-2,TRBV5-1,CASSLDGSSYGDNGYTF
TRBJ1-2,TRBV9,CASSPWDSGYTF
TRBJ1-1,TRBV5-1,CASSLSSGAGAEAFF
TRBJ1-6,TRBV6-6,CASSPEGQDNSPLHF
TRBJ2-7,TRBV11-3,CASSPPGQGHEQYF